The sequence of this T cell receptor (beta chain) was determined in a study of shared clonotypes between healthy human individuals. The trim removed 1 base at V and 5 bases at J, leaving 8 bases unmatched. The CDR3 consists of 17 residues. The V gene's germline CDR1 is LNHDA and CDR2 SQIVND (reference sequence). Data came from immunoSEQ multiplex PCR; TCRdb stores just in-frame clones and leaves some out. The data show fewer than 3 million clones, 80% to 95% seen once. This TCR was sampled from a man between 18 and 35 years old in good health. Some clones in this sample may be carry-over from other donors' samples. The V gene is TRBV19, the J gene TRBJ2-1; 10 bases are shared with TRBD2. Input material: naive CD4+ T cells from PBMCs. Sample subset: CD45RA+ positively selected. For the CDR3, the DNA is TGTGCCAGTAGTATAGCTCCAGCGGGAGGGCCTAACAATGAGCAGTTCTTC. Amino acids: CASSIAPAGGPNNEQFF.